These 24 T cell receptor beta chains were all obtained from the same sample, sequenced in a study of cytomegalovirus exposure and HLA in healthy donors. PCR employed 60 Vbeta and 13 Jbeta primers. Profiled with immunoSEQ multiplex PCR; TCRdb holds only in-frame clones, not every one. The table includes 100,000 to 150,000 clones, roughly 71% detected once. The specimen sequenced was PBMCs. The receptors here all came from a woman aged 50 to 60 in good health and CMV-seropositive.

This clone was counted a single time. The chain carries TRBV2 and TRBJ2-2; 9 bases are a match to TRBD1. Looked up from germline, CDR1 is SNHLY and CDR2 is FYNNEI. V shed 6 bases, J shed 5 bases, and the junction held 10 bases outside the gene matches. CDR3 length equals 16 residues. CDR3 sequence (DNA): TGTGCCAGCAGATCACCGGGACAGGGAGTAACCGGGGAGCTGTTTTTT. Encoded protein: CASRSPGQGVTGELFF.

The chain uses TRBV19 and TRBJ2-2; TRBD1 matches at 7 bases. CDR3 length: 17 residues. Germline values: CDR1 LNHDA, CDR2 SQIVND (reference sequence). V shed 3 bases and J 0 bases; nucleotides not matched to a gene: 7. Here the CDR3 reads CASSILPGQSNTGELFF. CDR3 sequence (DNA): TGTGCCAGTAGTATTCTCCCGGGACAGTCGAACACCGGGGAGCTGTTTTTT.

The V and J genes are TRBV5-8 and TRBJ2-3; D perhaps matches TRBD2 (5 bases). V dropped 2 bases and J dropped 6 bases, with 10 bases sitting between them. Germline CDR1 reads SGHTS; CDR2 reads YDEGEE. There are 13 residues in the CDR3. The chain's CDR3 is CASSFLAPDTQYF. CDR3 DNA sequence: TGTGCCAGCAGCTTCCTAGCCCCCGATACGCAGTATTTT. Together with reference TRBV5-8 and TRBJ2-3, the CDR3 gives the full variable domain: EAGVTQSPTHLIKTRGQQATLRCSPISGHTSVYWYQQALGLGLQFLLWYDEGEERNRGNFPPRFSGRQFPNYSSELNVNALELEDSALYLCASSFLAPDTQYFGPGTRLTVL.

The rearrangement joins TRBV7-8 to TRBJ2-5; D unresolved. This CDR3 is built from 13 residues. V was shortened by 5 bases and J by 5 bases, with 12 bases between the two germline ends. CDR1 and CDR2 from the germline V gene are SGHVS and FQNEAQ. CDR3 DNA: TGTGCCAGCAGCCCGCTTGAAGCCGAGACCCAGTACTTC. Protein sequence: CASSPLEAETQYF.

The chain recombines TRBV5-1 with TRBJ2-5; 7 nucleotides align to TRBD2. This CDR3 contains 14 residues. V lost 4 bases, J lost 4 bases, and 7 bases stayed unmatched. From germline, CDR1 is SGHRS and CDR2 YFSETQ. The CDR3 reads CASSRAPGGETQYF. In nucleotides, the CDR3 is TGCGCCAGCAGCCGGGCCCCGGGGGGAGAGACCCAGTACTTC.

The V gene is TRBV6-5, the J gene TRBJ1-5; the D gene is possibly TRBD1 (5 bases). Trimming pared 6 bases from V and 3 bases from J, leaving 12 bases between. The CDR3 spans 14 residues. Germline assignment: CDR1 MNHEY and CDR2 SVGAGI. Here the CDR3 DNA reads TGTGCCAGCAGCACGACAGTGAACAATCAGCCCCAGCATTTT. Protein product: CASSTTVNNQPQHF.

In this sample, this clone turned up once. The V gene is TRBV10-3, the J gene TRBJ2-7; 9 bases fit TRBD2. The CDR3 runs to 15 residues. Per germline, CDR1 ENHRY and CDR2 SYGVKD. V dropped 2 bases and J dropped 2; count of bases not matched to a gene: 4. The CDR3 is CAISEGERGAYEQYF. CDR3 coding DNA: TGTGCCATCAGTGAGGGGGAGCGGGGGGCCTACGAGCAGTACTTC.

V gene TRBV25-1 combines with J gene TRBJ1-2; D is unclear. CDR3 length: 14 residues. Trimming pared 3 bases from V and 2 bases from J, leaving 10 bases between. Per germline, CDR1 MGHDK and CDR2 SYGVNS. CDR3 DNA: TGTGCCAGCAGTGACCCGACGGGAAACTATGGCTACACCTTC. It is translated as CASSDPTGNYGYTF.

Written as DNA, the CDR3 is TGTGCCAGCAGCGTAGCGGGCGGGAGCTCCTACAATGAGCAGTTCTTC. This translates into CASSVAGGSSYNEQFF. This chain uses TRBV9 with TRBJ2-1; the match to TRBD2 covers 7 bases. Trimming cost V 0 bases and J 0 bases; bases outside gene matches: 3. CDR3 length: 16 amino acids. Germline loops: CDR1 SGDLS, CDR2 YYNGEE.

This clone was picked up a small number of times. This chain joins TRBV7-9 and TRBJ1-3; a weak D match, TRBD1 (6 bases). Germline V gene sequence: CDR1 SEHNR, CDR2 FQNEAQ (reference sequence). CDR3 length equals 16 residues. Trimming cost V 4 bases and J 4 bases, with 17 bases left between them. In DNA form, the CDR3 reads TGTGCCAGCAGCTCCCGATCGCGGGGGCCGGGAAACACCATATATTTT. Amino acid sequence: CASSSRSRGPGNTIYF.

The sample holds a few counts of this clone. The CDR3 DNA follows: TGTGCCAGCAGCTACGAAGGGGGATCTGGGGGAAACACCATATATTTT. Translating it yields CASSYEGGSGGNTIYF. The rearrangement uses TRBV5-4 and TRBJ1-3; tentatively, D is TRBD1 (6 bases). V was clipped by 3 bases and J by 4 bases, with 17 bases between them. The CDR3 consists of 16 residues. The germline V gene encodes CDR1 SGHNT and CDR2 YYREEE (reference sequence).

This chain uses TRBV30 with TRBJ2-1; possibly TRBD2 for D (5 bases). This CDR3 has 12 amino acids. V was shortened by 2 bases and J by 9 bases, with 11 bases between the two germline ends. Germline lookup yields CDR1 GTSNPN and CDR2 SVGIG (reference sequence). CDR3 sequence reads: CAWSRSSGEQFF. The CDR3 DNA reads as TGTGCCTGGAGTAGGTCCAGCGGTGAGCAGTTCTTC.

The rearrangement uses TRBV2 and TRBJ1-1; TRBD1 agrees at 8 bases. With V trimmed by 10 bases and J by 7 bases, 11 bases remained unmatched. From germline, CDR1 is SNHLY and CDR2 FYNNEI. The CDR3 has 13 amino acids. DNA of the CDR3: TGTGCCACCCGCCAGGGGGCAAAAGGTGAAGCTTTCTTT. Translated: CATRQGAKGEAFF.

This clone was found once. The genes are TRBV7-9 and TRBJ2-3; possible D gene TRBD2, 6 bases. This CDR3 comprises 16 residues. Germline CDR1 SEHNR, CDR2 FQNEAQ (reference sequence). V was shortened by 1 base and J by 6 bases, with 17 bases between the two germline ends. The CDR3 coding sequence is TGTGCCAGCAGCTTAGTGGGGGGTCAGGGCGTGGATACGCAGTATTTT. Amino acid sequence: CASSLVGGQGVDTQYF.

This clone was recorded only once. The genes are TRBV7-8 and TRBJ1-2; possibly TRBD1 for D (6 bases). Germline V gives CDR1 SGHVS, CDR2 FQNEAQ. CDR3 length equals 19 residues. V shed 0 bases and J shed 4 bases, with 24 bases lying between them. This CDR3 reads CASSLATMTWGRRIYGYTF. The CDR3 DNA follows: TGTGCCAGCAGCTTAGCGACTATGACCTGGGGGCGGAGGATCTATGGCTACACCTTC.

The rearrangement uses TRBV5-1 and TRBJ1-6; D possibly corresponds to TRBD1 (6 bases). Germline values: CDR1 SGHRS, CDR2 YFSETQ. V was trimmed by 5 bases and J by 7 bases, leaving 13 bases between them. The CDR3 totals 14 residues. CDR3 nucleotide sequence: TGCGCCAGCAGGATGGACAGTGCGAATTCACCCCTCCACTTT. Its protein is CASRMDSANSPLHF.

This clone was found once. The rearrangement joins TRBV7-6 to TRBJ2-7, with TRBD1 matching over 8 bases. After removal of 5 bases from V and 7 bases from J, the junction contained 10 bases not matched to a gene. The CDR3 runs 14 residues. Germline lookup yields CDR1 SGHVS and CDR2 FNYEAQ. The CDR3 coding sequence is TGTGCCAGCAGCCGAAGGGACAGGCGTGGAGAGCAGTACTTC. As protein: CASSRRDRRGEQYF.

The rearrangement joins TRBV6-1 to TRBJ1-1, with unresolved D. Trimming stripped 10 bases from V and 3 bases from J, with 21 bases between. Germline V gene data show CDR1 as MNHNS and CDR2 as SASEGT. CDR3 size: 15 residues. This CDR3 reads CATHKVSGTDTEAFF. As DNA, the CDR3 is TGTGCCACCCATAAGGTCTCGGGAACAGACACTGAAGCTTTCTTT.

V and J are TRBV15 and TRBJ2-3; 7 nucleotides agree with TRBD2. Germline CDR1 and CDR2: LNHNV and YYDKDF (reference sequence). V lost 4 bases, J lost 2 bases, and 6 bases stayed unmatched. The CDR3 consists of 15 residues. CDR3 in amino acids: CATSTHGGTTDTQYF. For the CDR3, the DNA is TGTGCCACCAGCACCCACGGGGGGACCACAGATACGCAGTATTTT.

This clone came up once. Compared with germline, one end of the junction differs, possibly owing to a read error. This sample includes further DNA sequences coding for the same CDR3. The CDR3 DNA reads as TGCAGCGTGTGGTCAGGGCAAGGCTACACCTTT. It is translated as CSVWSGQGYTF. The chain has TRBV29-1 and TRBJ1-2; tentatively, D is TRBD1 (5 bases). The CDR3 consists of 11 residues. CDR1 SQVTM and CDR2 ANQGSEA come from the germline V gene.

The V call is TRBV5-6, the J call TRBJ1-2; D is possibly TRBD1 (6 bases). This CDR3 is built from 15 residues. The V gene lost 0 bases and the J gene lost 0 bases, with 9 bases spanning the gap. The germline V gene has CDR1 SGHDT and CDR2 YYEEEE. The CDR3 region is CASSLAQGPNYGYTF. DNA for the CDR3: TGTGCCAGCAGCTTGGCCCAGGGGCCTAACTATGGCTACACCTTC.

This chain links TRBV13 with TRBJ1-6; D not certain. Germline V lookup: CDR1 PRHDT, CDR2 FYEKMQ (reference sequence). The CDR3 is 15 amino acids. V was pared by 2 bases and J by 7 bases, with 12 bases between. For the CDR3, the DNA is TGTGCCAGCAGCTTACAGGAGGGCCAAAATTCACCCCTCCACTTT. Amino acids: CASSLQEGQNSPLHF. The entire variable domain, with the rest obtained from reference TRBV13 and TRBJ1-6, is as follows: AAGVIQSPRHLIKEKRETATLKCYPIPRHDTVYWYQQGPGQDPQFLISFYEKMQSDKGSIPDRFSAQQFSDYHSELNMSSLELGDSALYFCASSLQEGQNSPLHFGNGTRLTVT.

The chain uses TRBV7-2 and TRBJ2-4, with 7 positions matching TRBD2. CDR3 length: 17 amino acids. The germline gives CDR1 SGHTA, CDR2 FQGNSA. V gave up 2 bases and J gave up 0 bases; unmatched junction bases: 7. The CDR3 is CASSLRASGLAKNIQYF. In nucleotides, the CDR3 is TGTGCCAGCAGCTTAAGGGCTAGCGGACTAGCCAAAAACATTCAGTACTTC.

The count of this clone is one. One junction end disagrees with the germline gene, perhaps due to a read error. The chain combines TRBV7-9 with TRBJ2-3, with D uncertain. CDR1 and CDR2 (germline): SEHNR, FQNEAQ (reference sequence). The length of the CDR3 is 13 residues. Here the CDR3 reads CSSSLRETDTQYF. CDR3 in DNA: TGTTCCAGCAGCTTAAGAGAGACAGATACGCAGTATTTT.